Sequencing of this T cell receptor (beta chain) was carried out in a study of blood T cell repertoires in COVID-19. Study-wide background: There were acute and convalescent COVID-19 samples, and they came from the United States, Italy and Spain. T cells, B-cell-depleted T cells, or PBMCs supplied cDNA or gDNA.

Source study methods: Reference gene primer amplification in the assay estimated nucleated cell counts. Sequencing used immunoSEQ multiplex PCR; TCRdb keeps in-frame clones, though not all of them. V, J and clone size were drawn from that table, and D and trimming were deduced from the DNA. The sample lists 160,000 or so clones, approximately 83% occurring once. This clone showed up just a few times. The sequence derives from a man between 65 and 85 years old who had recovered from COVID-19. The sequencing sample was made of peripheral blood.

CDR3: CAISDTADGNTIYF. DNA of the CDR3: TGTGCCATCAGTGACACAGCAGATGGAAACACCATATATTTT. The rearrangement uses TRBV10-3 and TRBJ1-3; unclear D gene. Germline CDR1 and CDR2: ENHRY and SYGVKD. The CDR3 runs to 14 residues. V was cut by 3 bases and J by 3 bases, with 9 bases left in between.